The sample holds a few counts of the clone carrying this T cell receptor beta chain. The antigen remains undetermined. The authors reverse transcribed all of the isolated RNA, so sequencing captured expressed TCRB transcripts. TCRdb's table, derived via immunoSEQ multiplex PCR, lists solely in-frame clones and lacks some. This sample yields over 700,000 clones, of which roughly a sixth are seen a single time; about 0.02% belongs to the top ten. This sample stems from a study of beta chain features in type 1 diabetes. Points from the study as a whole: Over-representation of high TCR-expressing cells was a possible consequence of cDNA sequencing. Shorter templates may be favored by PCR, equally so in patients and controls.

One heparinised draw of blood, averaging around 120 mL, came from each donor. CDR1 is MNHEY, CDR2 SMNVEV, per germline (reference sequence). The length of the CDR3 is 18 residues. V was shortened by 6 bases and J by 3 bases, with 21 bases between the two germline ends. The chain combines TRBV27 with TRBJ2-6; perhaps D is TRBD1 or TRBD2 (7 bases each). The sequence was obtained from a woman younger than 35 in good health. Sequenced material: naive CD4+ T cells from blood. The CDR3 spells CASSRQGGLTLGANVLTF. The CDR3 nucleotides are TGTGCCAGCAGCCGACAGGGAGGGTTAACTCTTGGGGCCAACGTCCTGACTTTC.